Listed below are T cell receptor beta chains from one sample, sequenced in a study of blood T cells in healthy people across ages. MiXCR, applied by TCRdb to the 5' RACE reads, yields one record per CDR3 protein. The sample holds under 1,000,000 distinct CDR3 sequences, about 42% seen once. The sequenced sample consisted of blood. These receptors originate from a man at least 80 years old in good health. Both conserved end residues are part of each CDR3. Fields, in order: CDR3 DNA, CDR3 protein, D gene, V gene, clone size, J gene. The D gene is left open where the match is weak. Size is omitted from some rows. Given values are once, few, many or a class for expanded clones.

TGCGCCAGCAGCCAAGATATAGCTAGCGGGACCCTTCAGTTCTTC,CASSQDIASGTLQFF,TRBD2,TRBV4-3,few,TRBJ2-1
TGTGCCAGCAGTCAACTCCCAGACAGGGTTGATGGCTACACCTTC,CASSQLPDRVDGYTF,TRBD1,TRBV2,few,TRBJ1-2
TGTGCCAGCAGCTGGGACAGGGGGCCCACCTACAATGAGCAGTTCTTC,CASSWDRGPTYNEQFF,TRBD1,TRBV7-8,-,TRBJ2-1
TGTGCCAGCAGCTACAGGGCGGATACGCAGTATTTT,CASSYRADTQYF,-,TRBV11-3,-,TRBJ2-3
TGTGCCAGGGGTCAACGGCCAGGGGGTCGGTACGAGCAGTACTTC,CARGQRPGGRYEQYF,TRBD1,TRBV25-1,-,TRBJ2-7
TGTGCCAGCAGTAACTACCGGTCCGGGACTAGCGTCGGAGAGCAGTACTTC,CASSNYRSGTSVGEQYF,TRBD2,TRBV28,many,TRBJ2-7
TGTGCCAGCAGCCAAGAAGAGGGACTCGATGAGCAGTTCTTC,CASSQEEGLDEQFF,-,TRBV4-2,-,TRBJ2-1
TGTGCCAGCAGTGAATTATGGCGGGACTACGAGCAGTACTTC,CASSELWRDYEQYF,-,TRBV6-1,few,TRBJ2-7
TGTGCCAGCAGCCCACCCGCGGGCGGAATATCCTACGAGCAGTACTTC,CASSPPAGGISYEQYF,-,TRBV7-9,-,TRBJ2-7
TGTGCCAGCAGTTCGGGACTAGCGGTCCTCTCCTCCTACAATGAGCAGTTCTTC,CASSSGLAVLSSYNEQFF,TRBD2,TRBV12-3/TRBV12-4,few,TRBJ2-1
TGTGCCAGCAGTCCCGACAGGGGGCTTGGCTACACCTTC,CASSPDRGLGYTF,TRBD1,TRBV27,-,TRBJ1-2
TGCAGTGCAGATCCGGGACTAGCGGGAGAAGAGACCCAGTACTTC,CSADPGLAGEETQYF,TRBD2,TRBV20-1,-,TRBJ2-5
TGTGCCAGCAGCTACCGGACAGGGTACCAAGAGACCCAGTACTTC,CASSYRTGYQETQYF,TRBD1,TRBV9,many,TRBJ2-5
TGTGCCAGCAGTCCCGGGACTGGATCCCACATTCAGTACTTC,CASSPGTGSHIQYF,-,TRBV12-3/TRBV12-4,once,TRBJ2-4
TGTGCCAGCAGAAGCGGCGGGCCAGATACGCAGTATTTT,CASRSGGPDTQYF,-,TRBV12-3/TRBV12-4,many,TRBJ2-3
TGTGCCAGAGCGGGAAACGGGGTGGAGACGCAGTATTTT,CARAGNGVETQYF,TRBD2,TRBV2,-,TRBJ2-3
TGCAGCGGATACGGGGGAAAGACCCAGTACTTC,CSGYGGKTQYF,-,TRBV29-1,many,TRBJ2-5
TGTGCCAGCAGCCCGGACAGGGGTCATACGCAGTATTTT,CASSPDRGHTQYF,TRBD1,TRBV14,-,TRBJ2-3
TGCGCCAGCAGCCAAGCGGAAGGTGGGGTCTATGGCTACACCTTC,CASSQAEGGVYGYTF,-,TRBV4-1,-,TRBJ1-2
TGTGCCAGCACCCCCGGACGGGAGTACAATGAGCAGTTCTTC,CASTPGREYNEQFF,-,TRBV11-3,many,TRBJ2-1
TGCGCCAGCAGCCAAACCGGGACATACGCAGATACGCAGTATTTT,CASSQTGTYADTQYF,-,TRBV5-1,-,TRBJ2-3
TGCAGCGTCAGACAGGTTTTGGGGTCCTACGAGCAGTACTTC,CSVRQVLGSYEQYF,-,TRBV29-1,-,TRBJ2-7
TGTGCCAGCAGCTTAGTTGATAAGGTCGGTGAGCAGTACTTC,CASSLVDKVGEQYF,-,TRBV11-2,many,TRBJ2-7
TGTGCCAGCAGCCCCCCGGGGTTCTACGAGCAGTACTTC,CASSPPGFYEQYF,-,TRBV6-5,few,TRBJ2-7
TGCAGTGCTAAGCTGACTAGCGGGGGGGTCACAGATACGCAGTATTTT,CSAKLTSGGVTDTQYF,TRBD2,TRBV20-1,few,TRBJ2-3
TGTGCCAGCAGCCCGCCTCGACACTCCTCCTACGAGCAGTACTTC,CASSPPRHSSYEQYF,-,TRBV28,-,TRBJ2-7
TGTGCCATCAGTGAGTCGAGACAGAGAGATAATTCACCCCTCCACTTT,CAISESRQRDNSPLHF,-,TRBV10-3,many,TRBJ1-6
TGTGCCAGCAGCTTTTTGGGACAGTACCAAGAGACCCAGTACTTC,CASSFLGQYQETQYF,TRBD1,TRBV7-3,-,TRBJ2-5
TGTGCCATCAAAGGGGGGCCCCAGTACAATGAGCAGTTCTTC,CAIKGGPQYNEQFF,-,TRBV12-3/TRBV12-4,many,TRBJ2-1
TGTGCCAGCAGTTTGGGCCAAGTCAATGAGCAGTTCTTC,CASSLGQVNEQFF,-,TRBV28,few,TRBJ2-1
TGCGCCAGCGCCCAGCAGGAGGGAGGGCTGGATGAGCAGTACTTC,CASAQQEGGLDEQYF,TRBD2,TRBV5-1,-,TRBJ2-7
TGTGCCAGCAAGGCTAAATACAATGAGCAGTTCTTC,CASKAKYNEQFF,-,TRBV27,few,TRBJ2-1
TGTGCCAGCAGCTTTGACATAACTCAGCCCCAGCATTTT,CASSFDITQPQHF,-,TRBV7-2,-,TRBJ1-5
TGTGCCAGCAGTGACCTGACTACCTCGGGTGAGCAGTTCTTC,CASSDLTTSGEQFF,-,TRBV6-1,few,TRBJ2-1
TGTGCCAGCCTGCTCGGGACAGGGGGCGCAGGCACTGAAGCTTTCTTT,CASLLGTGGAGTEAFF,TRBD1,TRBV10-3,few,TRBJ1-1
TGCGCCAGCAGTGATAGCCGACTAGCGGGACACGAGCAGTACTTC,CASSDSRLAGHEQYF,TRBD2,TRBV10-2,-,TRBJ2-7
TGTGCAGCGGAGGCAGGTGCTGGACTGTTTTTT,CAAEAGAGLFF,-,TRBV30,-,TRBJ1-4
TGTGCCAGCAGCTTAGTTCCAGACTATAAAGATACGCAGTATTTT,CASSLVPDYKDTQYF,-,TRBV7-2,few,TRBJ2-3
TGTGCCAGCAGCAGATACGGACAGAACCAAGAGACACAGTACTTC,CASSRYGQNQETQYF,-,TRBV21-1,-,TRBJ2-5
TGCGCCAGCAGCCCTACGACAGGGTCGGACGAGCAGTACTTC,CASSPTTGSDEQYF,TRBD1,TRBV5-1,-,TRBJ2-7
TGTGCCAGCAGCCGACCGGGACAGGGAGAAGATACGCAGTATTTT,CASSRPGQGEDTQYF,TRBD1,TRBV12-3/TRBV12-4,-,TRBJ2-3
TGTGCCAGCAGCTTCGACAGGGTATTCGGAAATGAGCAGTTCTTC,CASSFDRVFGNEQFF,TRBD1,TRBV7-3,-,TRBJ2-1
TGCAGTGCTAGGGGTTTCCAACCTAATACCAAAAACATTCAGTACTTC,CSARGFQPNTKNIQYF,-,TRBV20-1,few,TRBJ2-4
TGCGCCAGCAGCTGGCAAGAGTATGAGCAGTTCTTC,CASSWQEYEQFF,-,TRBV5-1,-,TRBJ2-1
TGTGCCATCAGTGGAACAGGCCTAAGCTCCTACAATGAGCAGTTCTTC,CAISGTGLSSYNEQFF,-,TRBV10-3,many,TRBJ2-1
TGCAGCGTTGAGCCTCTGGAGACCCAGTACTTC,CSVEPLETQYF,-,TRBV29-1,-,TRBJ2-5
TGTGCCAGCAGCTTAAACGGTGGGGCGAACCAAGAGACCCAGTACTTC,CASSLNGGANQETQYF,-,TRBV7-2,-,TRBJ2-5
TGTGCCAGCAGAGGAGAGCGGGAAAGCTACAATGAGCAGTTCTTC,CASRGERESYNEQFF,TRBD2,TRBV12-3/TRBV12-4,many,TRBJ2-1
TGCGCCAGCAGCTCGGGACAGCAAACTAACTATGGCTACACCTTC,CASSSGQQTNYGYTF,TRBD1,TRBV5-1,once,TRBJ1-2
TGTGCCAGCAGTCGAGACCCACTGAATGAGCAGTTCTTC,CASSRDPLNEQFF,-,TRBV27,-,TRBJ2-1
TGTGCCAGCAGTCCCGTGACAGGGGGCGGCTACAATGAGCAGTTCTTC,CASSPVTGGGYNEQFF,TRBD1,TRBV12-3/TRBV12-4,-,TRBJ2-1
TGTGCCAGCAGCCTCCCAAGGGCAGGGGGGGGAGAGACCCAGTACTTC,CASSLPRAGGGETQYF,-,TRBV6-2/TRBV6-3,-,TRBJ2-5
TGTGCCAGCTCCGGTTCGGGACTAGCACACAATGAGCAGTTCTTC,CASSGSGLAHNEQFF,TRBD2,TRBV6-4,few,TRBJ2-1
TGCAGCGGTTACGGGACAGGGGAAAACACCGGGGAGCTGTTTTTT,CSGYGTGENTGELFF,TRBD1,TRBV29-1,few,TRBJ2-2
TGTGCCAGCAGAATACAGGGATCATCCCCCTACGAGCAGTACTTC,CASRIQGSSPYEQYF,-,TRBV6-2/TRBV6-3,once,TRBJ2-7
TGTGCCTGGAGTGTACATGGGTCCACAGATACGCAGTATTTT,CAWSVHGSTDTQYF,-,TRBV30,-,TRBJ2-3
TGTGCCAGCAGCTCACCTTCGCTAGCGGCCGCCTACAATGAGCAGTTCTTC,CASSSPSLAAAYNEQFF,TRBD2,TRBV11-3,-,TRBJ2-1
TGTGCCAGCAGCTTAGGAGGCGGGATGGATTACGAGCAGTACTTC,CASSLGGGMDYEQYF,-,TRBV7-9,-,TRBJ2-7